The clone carrying this T cell receptor beta chain was recorded once. What it binds is not known. The data originate from a study of pediatric ulcerative colitis. Whole-study results and caveats: A couple of patients' blood samples yielded substantially fewer templates. Ulcerative colitis patients shared more blood-rectal clones than controls.

TCRdb keeps only in-frame clones here, not all; method: immunoSEQ multiplex PCR. The sample contains about 64,000 clones, 77% of which appear only once. The receptor was derived from a boy under 18 with moderate ulcerative colitis. Input material: blood.

Here the CDR3 DNA reads TGTGCCAGCAGCGTAGGACTAGCGGGATACGAGCAGTACTTC. Its translation is CASSVGLAGYEQYF. The chain couples TRBV9 to TRBJ2-7, with 11 bases fitting TRBD2. Trimming took 0 bases from V and 4 from J; bases not matched to a gene: 0. Germline V gene lookup returns CDR1 SGDLS and CDR2 YYNGEE. The CDR3 consists of 14 residues.